This T cell receptor (beta chain) was identified in a study of blood T cell repertoires in COVID-19. Study-level information: Nucleic acid was either cDNA or gDNA, and it came from T cells, B-cell-depleted T cells, or PBMCs.

Cohort 3 recovered donors had two negative PCRs, clearance, or symptom resolution. This CDR3 has 17 amino acids. Trimming shortened V by 1 base and J by 4 bases, and 21 bases separated the two germline ends. Germline V gene lookup returns CDR1 SGHNT and CDR2 YYREEE (reference sequence). Per the original data handling: Scientists estimated how many nucleated cells there were by amplifying reference gene primers. Here immunoSEQ multiplex PCR was the method, and the copy in TCRdb shows in-frame clones only, minus some. D and trimming come from the DNA, and the V and J calls and clone size come from that table. The table records about 180,000 clones, roughly 88% of them present only once.

The sequence was obtained from a young woman who had recovered from COVID-19. Sequencing was carried out using PBMCs or T cells enriched from blood (not recorded which). The rearrangement links TRBV5-4 to TRBJ2-7; TRBD1 might be the D (6 bases). CDR3 DNA sequence: TGTGCCAGCAGCTTGAGGGGGTTGGGCGGAGATAAGTACGAGCAGTACTTC. It translates to CASSLRGLGGDKYEQYF.